The 8 T cell receptor beta chains given below trace back to one sample, sequenced in a study of T-cell memory formation after mild COVID-19. TCRdb re-analysed the 5' RACE reads in MiXCR, keeping a single row per CDR3 protein. The sample gives 550,000 to 600,000 distinct CDR3 sequences, around 15% of which show up once; around 8.1% is in the top ten. Source material: PBMCs or a T cell subset sorted from them (not recorded which). The receptor set was obtained from an adult woman who had mild COVID-19 (a few samples of this study predate the infection). Cell type and time point are not known.

This clonotype came up a few times. The J gene is TRBJ1-4, the V gene TRBV5-5; D remains ambiguous. This CDR3 contains 14 residues. Trimming removed 2 bases at V and 2 bases at J, with 7 bases between. The germline gives CDR1 SGHKS, CDR2 YYEKEE (reference sequence). In DNA, the CDR3 is TGTGCCAGCAGCTTCAGGATTACTAATGAAAAACTGTTTTTT. Residues: CASSFRITNEKLFF.

This clonotype was picked up a small number of times. This chain joins TRBV7-9 and TRBJ2-2; D may be TRBD1 or TRBD2 (5 bases each). From germline, CDR1 is SEHNR and CDR2 FQNEAQ (reference sequence). V lost 4 bases and J 6 bases, leaving 15 bases between the germline ends. This CDR3 is 15 amino acids long. For the CDR3, the DNA is TGTGCCAGCAGCTCCCTCGGGACGGTGCCCGGGGAGCTGTTTTTT. Amino acids: CASSSLGTVPGELFF.

In its sample, this clonotype was seen a few times. The chain employs TRBV9 and TRBJ1-2; the match to TRBD1 covers 7 bases. V dropped 9 bases and J dropped 6; count of bases not matched to a gene: 5. CDR1 SGDLS and CDR2 YYNGEE come from the germline V gene. The length of the CDR3 is 11 residues. The CDR3 region is CATQGVNGYTF. In DNA, the CDR3 is TGTGCCACCCAGGGGGTGAATGGCTACACCTTC.

The table lists this clonotype with a few counts. V gene TRBV7-9 combines with J gene TRBJ1-4; D not resolved. V lost 1 base and J lost 5, with 14 bases in between. The CDR3 sequence is 16 residues long. In germline, CDR1 is SEHNR, CDR2 FQNEAQ (reference sequence). The CDR3 loop is CASSLGIGPGNEKLFF. The CDR3 nucleotides read TGTGCCAGCAGCTTAGGAATCGGACCGGGAAATGAAAAACTGTTTTTT.

This clonotype was detected a few times. The genes are TRBV12-3 or TRBV12-4 and TRBJ2-7; TRBD2 matches at 8 bases. This CDR3 has 16 residues. The V segment lost 6 bases and the J segment 2 bases; nucleotides outside the gene matches: 12. This CDR3 is CASSHPTSGAPYEQYF. The CDR3 nucleotides read TGTGCCAGCAGCCACCCCACTAGCGGAGCTCCCTACGAGCAGTACTTC.

This clonotype was detected a few times. V gene TRBV5-1 combines with J gene TRBJ2-7; D is possibly TRBD1 (5 bases). The CDR3 is 14 amino acids. V lost 3 bases and J 2 bases, leaving 12 bases between the germline ends. In germline, CDR1 is SGHRS, CDR2 YFSETQ. The CDR3 sequence is CASSSTVFPYEQYF. The CDR3 nucleotides read TGCGCCAGCAGCTCGACAGTCTTTCCCTACGAGCAGTACTTC.

This clonotype was seen a few times. This chain joins TRBV5-1 and TRBJ2-3, with D unclear. Germline CDR1 SGHRS, CDR2 YFSETQ. The CDR3 sequence is 13 residues long. Trimming removed 6 bases from V and 1 base from J, with 9 bases in between. The CDR3 reads CASTPEGTDTQYF. The CDR3 DNA is TGCGCCAGCACCCCCGAGGGCACAGATACGCAGTATTTT.

V and J are TRBV4-1 and TRBJ2-7; 7 bases match TRBD2. The CDR3 contains 15 residues. The V segment lost 1 base and the J segment 2 bases; nucleotides outside the gene matches: 5. Looked up from germline, CDR1 is MGHRA and CDR2 is YSYEKL. This CDR3 is CASSQGPSGTYEQYF. The CDR3 DNA sequence: TGCGCCAGCAGCCAAGGGCCTAGCGGTACCTACGAGCAGTACTTC.